The 3 T cell receptor beta chains below come from one sample, sequenced in a study of T cell clonotyping in hematopoietic cell transplantation. Assay: immunoSEQ multiplex PCR; the TCRdb copy retains only in-frame clones and omits some. This sample has around 8,000 clones, with about three fifths found just once. The specimen was peripheral blood mononuclear cells, collected 100 days after allogeneic stem cell transplant. The source is a male patient aged 60-69 years who had an allogeneic stem cell transplant from an unrelated donor, so the T cells may come from the graft donor. Some clones in this sample may be carry-over from other donors' samples.

V gene TRBV6-5 combines with J gene TRBJ1-2; unclear D gene. Trimming removed 7 bases at V and 2 bases at J, with 8 bases between. Germline V gives CDR1 MNHEY, CDR2 SVGAGI. The CDR3 loop spans 12 amino acids. CDR3 in amino acids: CASKASNYGYTF. CDR3 coding DNA: TGTGCCAGCAAGGCGTCCAACTATGGCTACACCTTC.

This chain uses TRBV6-1 with TRBJ2-7, with TRBD1 identical over 8 bases. Germline assignment: CDR1 MNHNS and CDR2 SASEGT. This CDR3 is 19 amino acids long. Trimming cost V 3 bases and J 5 bases; bases outside gene matches: 21. The CDR3: CASSDRPSVTQGAFNEQYF. CDR3 in DNA: TGTGCCAGCAGTGATCGCCCTTCTGTGACCCAGGGGGCTTTCAACGAGCAGTACTTC.

V usage is TRBV5-1 and J usage is TRBJ1-1, with D uncertain. This CDR3 spans 15 amino acids. Between the trimmed V and J ends, which lost 0 bases and 0 bases, there was a span of 9 bases. Germline V gene lookup returns CDR1 SGHRS and CDR2 YFSETQ. This CDR3 reads CASSLVYSMNTEAFF. In DNA form, the CDR3 reads TGCGCCAGCAGCTTGGTATACAGCATGAACACTGAAGCTTTCTTT.